The source of this T cell receptor (beta chain) is a study of response to subunit inactivated influenza vaccine (dated by TCRdb to the late 2010s). Looking at the study overall: Deep quantitative T cell receptor repertoire profiling was used in the study to track responses to a trivalent subunit inactivated influenza vaccine.

Note on this clonotype: Its antigen is unknown. No base quality values were provided; no much bigger clone lies one nucleotide off.

The paper as a whole reports these results and caveats: The authors suggested that each seasonal influenza vaccination may recruit only a limited number of new T cells.

The CDR3 spans 17 residues, from the cysteine through the phenylalanine. Only the CDR3 region is kept as DNA, spanning 51 bases read in frame from base 1. From a lookup of the germline V gene, CDR1 and CDR2 are LGHNA and YNFKEQ. Between the V and J ends, shortened by 0 bases and 5 bases respectively, the junction contains 14 bases. Preparation of the library involved RT-PCR. TCRdb lists the instrument as Illumina HiSeq 2500. The public reads were quality trimmed at Q25 with fastp and then assembled into clones with MiXCR by TCRdb, keeping productive beta chains. Each CDR3 protein appears once, grouped with its most common genes and DNA. In this sample the table shows hundreds of thousands of distinct CDR3 sequences, roughly 25% of which occur a single time. The top ten clonotypes cover under 2.5% of the sample.

Sequencing was performed on CD4+ T cells sorted from PBMCs, taken 5 days after vaccination. The sequence derives from a man in his fifties or sixties who received an inactivated influenza vaccine. Donor details come from another sample of the same person, matched by shared clones. The V and J genes are TRBV4-2 and TRBJ1-6, with an unclear D gene assignment. The nucleotides are TGTGCCAGCAGCCAAGATCGTTTCGGGAATAATAATTCACCCCTCCACTTT. This codes for CASSQDRFGNNNSPLHF.